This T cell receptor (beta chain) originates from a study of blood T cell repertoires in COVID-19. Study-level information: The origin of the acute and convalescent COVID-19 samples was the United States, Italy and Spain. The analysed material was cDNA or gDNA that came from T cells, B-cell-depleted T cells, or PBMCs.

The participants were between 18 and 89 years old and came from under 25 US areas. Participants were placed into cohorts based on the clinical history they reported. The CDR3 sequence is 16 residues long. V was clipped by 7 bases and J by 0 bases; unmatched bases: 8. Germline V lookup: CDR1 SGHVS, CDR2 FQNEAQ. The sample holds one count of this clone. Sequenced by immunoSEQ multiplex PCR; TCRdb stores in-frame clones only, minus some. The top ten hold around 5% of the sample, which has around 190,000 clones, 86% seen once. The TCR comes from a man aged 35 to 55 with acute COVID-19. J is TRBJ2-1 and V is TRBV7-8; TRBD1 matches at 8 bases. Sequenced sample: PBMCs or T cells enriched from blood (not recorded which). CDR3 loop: CASTKRTGSSYNEQFF. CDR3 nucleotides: TGTGCCAGCACCAAAAGGACAGGGAGCTCCTACAATGAGCAGTTCTTC. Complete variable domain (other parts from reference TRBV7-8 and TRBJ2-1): GAGVSQSPRYKVAKRGQDVALRCDPISGHVSLFWYQQALGQGPEFLTYFQNEAQLDKSGLPSDRFFAERPEGSVSTLKIQRTQQEDSAVYLCASTKRTGSSYNEQFFGPGTRLTVL.